Following are 26 T cell receptor beta chains from one sample sequenced in a study of blood T cell repertoires in COVID-19. Some clones are missing from TCRdb's copy, which holds only in-frame ones; the method was immunoSEQ multiplex PCR. This sample has about 160,000 clones, with approximately 81% found just once. The sequenced material came from PBMCs or T cells enriched from blood (not recorded which). The receptors derive from a woman aged 50 to 60 who had recovered from COVID-19.

The chain links TRBV7-2 to TRBJ1-2; a possible D gene is TRBD1 (6 bases). With 5 bases removed from V and 1 base from J, the gap between germline ends came to 11 bases. Per germline, CDR1 SGHTA and CDR2 FQGNSA. The CDR3 totals 14 residues. CDR3 amino acids: CASSPTQGNYGYTF. Here the CDR3 DNA reads TGTGCCAGCAGCCCGACACAGGGTAACTATGGCTACACCTTC.

The V gene is TRBV18, the J gene TRBJ2-1, with D tentatively TRBD1 (6 bases). The CDR3 runs 15 residues. V lost 0 bases to trimming and J lost 7 bases, with 13 bases between them. The V gene's germline CDR1 is KGHSH and CDR2 LQKENI. The CDR3 bases are TGTGCCAGCTCACCACCCATGGACAGCTTAAATGAGCAGTTCTTC. Its protein is CASSPPMDSLNEQFF.

V gene TRBV5-1 combines with J gene TRBJ1-1; tentatively, D is TRBD1 (5 bases). From germline, CDR1 is SGHRS and CDR2 YFSETQ. The CDR3 is made up of 14 amino acids. The V and J ends lost 2 bases and 1 base respectively, with 9 bases between them. CDR3 in amino acids: CASSLQAQNTEAFF. The CDR3 DNA reads as TGCGCCAGCAGCTTACAGGCCCAGAACACTGAAGCTTTCTTT.

The V and J genes are TRBV3-1 (or the pseudogene TRBV3-2) and TRBJ1-6, with 9 nucleotides matching TRBD1. In germline, CDR1 is LGHDT, CDR2 YNNKEL (reference sequence). V was clipped by 4 bases and J by 6 bases; unmatched bases: 13. The CDR3 consists of 18 residues. The CDR3 protein is CASSPWEQGATINSPLHF. The DNA for the CDR3 is TGTGCCAGCAGCCCTTGGGAACAGGGGGCGACTATTAATTCACCCCTCCACTTT.

V gene TRBV7-2 combines with J gene TRBJ2-5; 9 bases are shared with TRBD2. J was trimmed by 4 bases and V by 3 bases; bases with no gene match: 6. The CDR3 consists of 15 residues. Germline CDR1 and CDR2: SGHTA and FQGNSA. In DNA, the CDR3 is TGTGCCAGCAGCTTTTTAGCGGGAGACAGAGAGACCCAGTACTTC. Protein sequence: CASSFLAGDRETQYF.

A few counts support this clone. The chain employs TRBV27 and TRBJ1-5; D perhaps matches TRBD1 (5 bases). Germline V lookup: CDR1 MNHEY, CDR2 SMNVEV (reference sequence). The CDR3 spans 10 residues. V lost 3 bases to trimming and J lost 15 bases, with 9 bases between them. The CDR3 sequence: CASSFQGPHF. The DNA for the CDR3 is TGTGCCAGCAGTTTCCAGGGCCCGCATTTT.

A few counts support this clone. The V call is TRBV5-4, the J call TRBJ2-2; no reliable D call. V lost 1 base, J lost 3 bases, and 10 bases lay in between. CDR1 and CDR2 from the germline V gene are SGHNT and YYREEE (reference sequence). CDR3 length: 15 amino acids. CDR3 sequence reads: CASSLNPRYTGELFF. The CDR3 DNA follows: TGTGCCAGCAGCTTGAATCCCCGTTACACCGGGGAGCTGTTTTTT. The complete variable domain, with remaining parts taken from reference TRBV5-4 and TRBJ2-2, reads ETGVTQSPTHLIKTRGQQVTLRCSSQSGHNTVSWYQQALGQGPQFIFQYYREEENGRGNFPPRFSGLQFPNYSSELNVNALELDDSALYLCASSLNPRYTGELFFGEGSRLTVL.

V usage is TRBV12-3 or TRBV12-4 and J usage is TRBJ2-7; 7 bases are a match to TRBD1. V shed 6 bases and J 4 bases; nucleotides not matched to a gene: 6. The CDR3 is 13 amino acids. The CDR3 nucleotides read TGTGCCAGCAGGGCCGGGACAGAGTACGAGCAGTACTTC. Encoded protein: CASRAGTEYEQYF.

The rearrangement joins TRBV19 to TRBJ2-1, with D perhaps matching TRBD1 (5 bases). Germline values: CDR1 LNHDA, CDR2 SQIVND (reference sequence). The CDR3 has 13 residues. Trimming stripped 10 bases from V and 7 bases from J, with 17 bases between. Written as DNA, the CDR3 is TGTGCCACTATAACCCCCAGGGCTAATGAGCAGTTCTTC. It codes for CATITPRANEQFF.

This clone was seen only a few times. V is TRBV11-2 and J is TRBJ1-6; 7 nucleotides match TRBD1. J lost 14 bases, V lost 4 bases, and 23 bases had no gene match. Germline loops: CDR1 SGHAT, CDR2 FQNNGV. CDR3 length: 18 amino acids. The CDR3: CASSSNPPRTGRAVALHF. The CDR3 nucleotides read TGTGCCAGCAGCTCAAACCCTCCTAGGACAGGCCGAGCCGTGGCCCTCCACTTT. The variable domain in full, with the rest retrieved from reference TRBV11-2 and TRBJ1-6, is EAGVAQSPRYKIIEKRQSVAFWCNPISGHATLYWYQQILGQGPKLLIQFQNNGVVDDSQLPKDRFSAERLKGVDSTLKIQPAKLEDSAVYLCASSSNPPRTGRAVALHFGNGTRLTVT.

This clone was observed a handful of times. V and J are TRBV6-2 or TRBV6-3 and TRBJ1-3; tentative D call: TRBD1 (6 bases). V lost 2 bases, J lost 2 bases, and 10 bases lay in between. The germline CDR1 and CDR2 sequences are MNHEY and SVGEGT. The CDR3 covers 15 residues. CDR3: CASSYAQGAGNTIYF. Written as DNA, the CDR3 is TGTGCCAGCAGTTACGCACAGGGCGCTGGAAACACCATATATTTT.

J is TRBJ1-1 and V is TRBV7-8; TRBD1 matches 9 bases. The CDR3 sequence is 16 residues long. With V trimmed by 4 bases and J by 0 bases, 6 bases remained unmatched. CDR1 SGHVS and CDR2 FQNEAQ come from the germline V gene. This chain's CDR3 is CASSSRDREMNTEAFF. Written as DNA, the CDR3 is TGTGCCAGCAGCTCCCGGGACAGGGAGATGAACACTGAAGCTTTCTTT.

This clone was recorded once. This chain connects TRBV2 to TRBJ2-2; TRBD2 matches 12 bases. Germline-derived CDR1 and CDR2 are SNHLY and FYNNEI. V was clipped by 6 bases and J by 5 bases; unmatched bases: 16. The CDR3 is made up of 19 amino acids. CDR3 coding DNA: TGTGCCAGCAGGCGGGGTGCTAGCGGGAGGGCCGTAAGAACCGGGGAGCTGTTTTTT. Its protein product is CASRRGASGRAVRTGELFF.

CDR3 bases: TGTGCCAGCAGCCAAGGGAGGTATAACTGGAACACTGAAGCTTTCTTT. It translates to CASSQGRYNWNTEAFF. This chain uses TRBV14 with TRBJ1-1, with D unclear. Germline V CDR1 and CDR2: SGHDN, FVKESK. The CDR3 loop spans 16 amino acids. Trimming cost V 1 base and J 1 base, with 13 bases left between them.

The J gene is TRBJ1-2, the V gene TRBV15, with 9 bases lining up with TRBD1. Trimming took 0 bases from V and 6 from J; bases not matched to a gene: 5. The CDR3 totals 15 residues. Germline CDR1 reads LNHNV; CDR2 reads YYDKDF (reference sequence). The CDR3 loop reads CATSRELTGGDGYTF. CDR3 in DNA: TGTGCCACCAGCAGAGAGTTAACAGGGGGCGATGGCTACACCTTC. Combining the CDR3 with reference TRBV15 and TRBJ1-2 gives the whole variable domain DAMVIQNPRYQVTQFGKPVTLSCSQTLNHNVMYWYQQKSSQAPKLLFHYYDKDFNNEADTPDNFQSRRPNTSFCFLDIRSPGLGDTAMYLCATSRELTGGDGYTFGSGTRLTVV.

This chain links TRBV24-1 with TRBJ2-2; possible D gene TRBD1, 5 bases. Per germline, CDR1 KGHDR and CDR2 SFDVKD. Trimming removed 8 bases from V and 7 bases from J, with 13 bases in between. The CDR3 has 13 residues. CDR3 region: CATNSRDHGELFF. The CDR3 DNA reads TGTGCCACCAATTCCAGGGATCACGGGGAGCTGTTTTTT.

This chain links TRBV27 with TRBJ1-2; TRBD1 agrees at 8 bases. The CDR3 has 15 amino acids. In germline, CDR1 is MNHEY, CDR2 SMNVEV (reference sequence). V lost 3 bases to trimming and J lost 4 bases; unmatched junction nucleotides: 7. The CDR3 DNA sequence: TGTGCCAGCAGTTTCCAATCAGGACAGGGCTATGGCTACACCTTC. It encodes CASSFQSGQGYGYTF.

This rearrangement joins TRBV7-2 to TRBJ1-1; 7 bases match TRBD1. J was trimmed by 12 bases and V by 5 bases; bases with no gene match: 9. The CDR3 is 12 residues long. Germline V lookup: CDR1 SGHTA, CDR2 FQGNSA. The CDR3 is CASSPGQRVSFF. DNA for the CDR3: TGTGCCAGCAGCCCGGGACAGAGGGTTTCTTTCTTT.

V is TRBV27 and J is TRBJ2-3, with D unresolved. CDR1 and CDR2 from the germline V gene are MNHEY and SMNVEV (reference sequence). Trimming stripped 0 bases from V and 2 bases from J, with 12 bases between. The CDR3 is 16 amino acids. CDR3 sequence (DNA): TGTGCCAGCAGTTTATCGGGCCAACTCTTCACAGATACGCAGTATTTT. This sequence encodes CASSLSGQLFTDTQYF.

The chain recombines TRBV7-6 with TRBJ2-1; no firm D call. Germline V CDR1 and CDR2: SGHVS, FNYEAQ. This CDR3 comprises 13 residues. Between the trimmed V and J ends, which lost 5 bases and 7 bases, there was a span of 12 bases. The CDR3 region has the DNA TGTGCCAGCAGCCCCACCCGGTTTAATGAGCAGTTCTTC. It translates to CASSPTRFNEQFF.

This clone was seen a handful of times. V gene TRBV7-9 combines with J gene TRBJ1-5; D is ambiguous. The CDR3 spans 16 residues. CDR1 and CDR2 from the germline V gene are SEHNR and FQNEAQ (reference sequence). V was cut by 1 base and J by 0 bases, with 10 bases left in between. CDR3 in amino acids: CASSLGVADSNQPQHF. CDR3 nucleotides: TGTGCCAGCAGCTTAGGGGTAGCCGATAGCAATCAGCCCCAGCATTTT. Drawing the rest from reference TRBV7-9 and TRBJ1-5, the complete variable domain is DTGVSQNPRHKITKRGQNVTFRCDPISEHNRLYWYRQTLGQGPEFLTYFQNEAQLEKSRLLSDRFSAERPKGSFSTLEIQRTEQGDSAMYLCASSLGVADSNQPQHFGDGTRLSIL.

V gene TRBV18 combines with J gene TRBJ1-3, with D possibly being TRBD1 (6 bases). Trimming shortened V by 1 base and J by 2 bases, and 6 bases separated the two germline ends. Germline values: CDR1 KGHSH, CDR2 LQKENI. The CDR3 loop spans 14 amino acids. In DNA, the CDR3 is TGTGCCAGCTCACCACAGGGGGCTGGAAACACCATATATTTT. This encodes CASSPQGAGNTIYF.

The chain joins TRBV11-2 to TRBJ1-2; the D is unclear. Germline V gene lookup returns CDR1 SGHAT and CDR2 FQNNGV. V lost 0 bases and J 0 bases, leaving 8 bases between the germline ends. The CDR3 spans 15 residues. The CDR3 sequence is CASSLDYLANYGYTF. The CDR3 coding sequence is TGTGCCAGCAGCTTAGATTACTTAGCTAACTATGGCTACACCTTC.

This sequence joins TRBV7-8 and TRBJ2-5; tentative D call: TRBD2 (6 bases). Trimming shortened V by 1 base and J by 3 bases, and 18 bases separated the two germline ends. This CDR3 is built from 17 residues. Germline V gene data show CDR1 as SGHVS and CDR2 as FQNEAQ. The CDR3 DNA follows: TGTGCCAGCAGCTTAGAGGGTTGGGGGAGGTTTAAAGAGACCCAGTACTTC. Protein product: CASSLEGWGRFKETQYF.

The gene calls are TRBV6-5 and TRBJ2-2; the match to TRBD2 covers 13 bases. The germline gives CDR1 MNHEY, CDR2 SVGAGI. V trimming: 6 bases; J trimming: 6 bases; junction bases outside the gene matches: 4. The CDR3 length is 15 residues. CDR3 sequence reads: CASRPGLAGSGELFF. CDR3 nucleotides: TGTGCCAGCAGGCCGGGACTAGCGGGATCCGGGGAGCTGTTTTTT.

This clone occurred a few times. This chain uses TRBV27 with TRBJ1-5; tentative D call: TRBD1 (6 bases). Germline V gene lookup returns CDR1 MNHEY and CDR2 SMNVEV (reference sequence). V lost 3 bases and J lost 7, with 10 bases in between. The CDR3 has 13 residues. The CDR3 nucleotides are TGTGCCAGCAGTTTTTGGGGGGGCCAGCCCCAGCATTTT. This encodes CASSFWGGQPQHF.